This TCR beta chain was observed in a study of T cells of healthy individuals. TCRdb called the 5' RACE reads again in MiXCR, with one record for every CDR3 protein. This table holds nearly 100,000 distinct CDR3 sequences, roughly a sixth found once. V was trimmed by 0 bases and J by 3 bases, leaving 6 bases between them. This CDR3 has 15 amino acids. Germline values: CDR1 LGHDT, CDR2 YNNKEL (reference sequence). The receptor was isolated from a human donor in good health. The chain recombines TRBV3-1 with TRBJ2-6, with D hard to call. CDR3 protein: CASSQEFRGANVLTF. The CDR3 region has the DNA TGTGCCAGCAGCCAAGAGTTCCGTGGGGCCAACGTCCTGACTTTC.